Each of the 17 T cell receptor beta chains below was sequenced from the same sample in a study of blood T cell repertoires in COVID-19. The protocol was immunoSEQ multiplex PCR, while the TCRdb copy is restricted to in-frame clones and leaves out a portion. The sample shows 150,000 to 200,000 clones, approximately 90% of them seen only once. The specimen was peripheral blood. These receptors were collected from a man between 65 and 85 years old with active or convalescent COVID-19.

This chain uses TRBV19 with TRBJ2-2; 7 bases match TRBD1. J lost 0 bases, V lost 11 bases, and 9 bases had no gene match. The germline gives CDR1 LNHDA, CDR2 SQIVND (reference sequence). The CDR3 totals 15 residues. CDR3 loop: CAVLTGTANTGELFF. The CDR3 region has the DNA TGTGCCGTACTTACCGGGACAGCGAACACCGGGGAGCTGTTTTTT.

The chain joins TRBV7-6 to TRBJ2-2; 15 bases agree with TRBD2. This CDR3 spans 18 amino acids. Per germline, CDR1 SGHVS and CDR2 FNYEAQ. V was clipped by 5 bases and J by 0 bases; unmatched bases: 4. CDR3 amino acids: CASSTRTSGGANTGELFF. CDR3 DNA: TGTGCCAGCAGCACCCGGACTAGCGGGGGGGCGAACACCGGGGAGCTGTTTTTT.

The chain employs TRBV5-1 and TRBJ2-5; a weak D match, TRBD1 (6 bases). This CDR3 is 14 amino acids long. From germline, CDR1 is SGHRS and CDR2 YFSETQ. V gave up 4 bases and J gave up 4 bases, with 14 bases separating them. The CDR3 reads CASSQTQGRETQYF. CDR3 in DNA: TGCGCCAGCAGCCAGACACAGGGTCGAGAGACCCAGTACTTC.

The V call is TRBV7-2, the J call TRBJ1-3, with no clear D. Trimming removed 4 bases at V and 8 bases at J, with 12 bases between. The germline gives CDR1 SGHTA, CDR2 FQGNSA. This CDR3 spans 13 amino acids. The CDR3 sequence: CASSSNRGDTIYF. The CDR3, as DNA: TGTGCCAGCAGCTCGAACCGCGGGGACACCATATATTTT.

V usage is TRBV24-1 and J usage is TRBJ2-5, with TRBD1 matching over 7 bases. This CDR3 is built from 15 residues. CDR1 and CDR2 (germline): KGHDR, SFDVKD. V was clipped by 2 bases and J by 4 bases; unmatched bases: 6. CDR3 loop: CATSDYRGLGETQYF. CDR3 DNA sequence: TGTGCCACCAGTGATTACAGGGGTCTAGGAGAGACCCAGTACTTC.

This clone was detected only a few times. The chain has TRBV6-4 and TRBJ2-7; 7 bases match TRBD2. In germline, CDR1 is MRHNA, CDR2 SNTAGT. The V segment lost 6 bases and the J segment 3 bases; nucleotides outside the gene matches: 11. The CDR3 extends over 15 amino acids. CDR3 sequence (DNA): TGTGCCAGCAGCGATACTAGCGCAGTTTACTACGAGCAGTACTTC. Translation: CASSDTSAVYYEQYF.

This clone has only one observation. CDR3 bases: TGTGCCAGCAGTTTTTCGGTGCGTGAAAAACTGTTTTTT. It encodes CASSFSVREKLFF. This chain links TRBV27 with TRBJ1-4; D is unresolved. The CDR3 is made up of 13 amino acids. V dropped 3 bases and J dropped 7 bases, with 9 bases sitting between them. Germline V lookup: CDR1 MNHEY, CDR2 SMNVEV (reference sequence).

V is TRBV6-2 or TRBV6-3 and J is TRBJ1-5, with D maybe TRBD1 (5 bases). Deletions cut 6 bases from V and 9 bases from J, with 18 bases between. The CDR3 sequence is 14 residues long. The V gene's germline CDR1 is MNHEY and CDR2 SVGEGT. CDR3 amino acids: CASSDSAGYRPQHF. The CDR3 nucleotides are TGTGCCAGCAGCGACAGTGCCGGGTACCGGCCCCAGCATTTT.

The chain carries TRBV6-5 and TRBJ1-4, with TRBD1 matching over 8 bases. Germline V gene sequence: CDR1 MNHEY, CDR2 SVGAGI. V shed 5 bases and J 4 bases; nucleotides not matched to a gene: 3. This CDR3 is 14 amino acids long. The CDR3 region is CASSRTGHNEKLFF. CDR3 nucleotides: TGTGCCAGCAGTCGGACAGGGCATAATGAAAAACTGTTTTTT.

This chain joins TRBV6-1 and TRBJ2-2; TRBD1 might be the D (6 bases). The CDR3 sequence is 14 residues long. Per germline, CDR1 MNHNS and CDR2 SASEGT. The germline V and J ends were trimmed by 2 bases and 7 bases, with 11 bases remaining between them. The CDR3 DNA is TGTGCCAGCAGTGAAACCCCAGGGGTCGGGGAGCTGTTTTTT. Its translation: CASSETPGVGELFF.

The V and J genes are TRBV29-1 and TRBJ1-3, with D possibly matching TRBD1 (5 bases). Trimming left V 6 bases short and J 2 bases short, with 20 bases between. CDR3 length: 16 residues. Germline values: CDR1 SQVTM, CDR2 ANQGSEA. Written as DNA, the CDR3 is TGCAGCGTCGCCTCCTTAAGGGGCCCCACTGGAAACACCATATATTTT. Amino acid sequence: CSVASLRGPTGNTIYF.

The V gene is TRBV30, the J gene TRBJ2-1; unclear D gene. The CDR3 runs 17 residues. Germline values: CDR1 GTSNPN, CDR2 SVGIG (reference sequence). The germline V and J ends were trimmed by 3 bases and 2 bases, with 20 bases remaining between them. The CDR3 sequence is CAWSDLDGAITYNEQFF. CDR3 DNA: TGTGCCTGGAGCGACCTCGACGGAGCCATTACCTACAATGAGCAGTTCTTC.

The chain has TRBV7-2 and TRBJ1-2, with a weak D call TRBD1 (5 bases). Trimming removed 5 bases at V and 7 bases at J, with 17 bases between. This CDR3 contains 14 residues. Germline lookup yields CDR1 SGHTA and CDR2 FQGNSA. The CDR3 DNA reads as TGTGCCAGCAGCCCCCAGGGCGGGGGGTTTGGCTACACCTTC. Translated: CASSPQGGGFGYTF. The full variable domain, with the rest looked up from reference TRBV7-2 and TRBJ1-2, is GAGVSQSPSNKVTEKGKDVELRCDPISGHTALYWYRQSLGQGLEFLIYFQGNSAPDKSGLPSDRFSAERTGGSVSTLTIQRTQQEDSAVYLCASSPQGGGFGYTFGSGTRLTVV.

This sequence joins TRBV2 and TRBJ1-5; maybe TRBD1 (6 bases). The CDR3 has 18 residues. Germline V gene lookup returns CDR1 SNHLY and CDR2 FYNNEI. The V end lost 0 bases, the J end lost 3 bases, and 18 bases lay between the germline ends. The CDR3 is CASSEAYWGRGPNQPQHF. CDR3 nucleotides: TGTGCCAGCAGTGAAGCGTATTGGGGCAGGGGTCCCAATCAGCCCCAGCATTTT. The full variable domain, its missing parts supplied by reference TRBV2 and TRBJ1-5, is EPEVTQTPSHQVTQMGQEVILRCVPISNHLYFYWYRQILGQKVEFLVSFYNNEISEKSEIFDDQFSVERPDGSNFTLKIRSTKLEDSAMYFCASSEAYWGRGPNQPQHFGDGTRLSIL.

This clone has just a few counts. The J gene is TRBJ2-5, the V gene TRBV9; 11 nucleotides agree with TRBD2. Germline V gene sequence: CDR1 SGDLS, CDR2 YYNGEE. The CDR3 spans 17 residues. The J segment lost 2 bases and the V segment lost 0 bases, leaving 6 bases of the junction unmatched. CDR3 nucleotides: TGTGCCAGCAGCGTAGCTCTTAGCGGGGGGGTTCAAGAGACCCAGTACTTC. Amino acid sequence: CASSVALSGGVQETQYF.

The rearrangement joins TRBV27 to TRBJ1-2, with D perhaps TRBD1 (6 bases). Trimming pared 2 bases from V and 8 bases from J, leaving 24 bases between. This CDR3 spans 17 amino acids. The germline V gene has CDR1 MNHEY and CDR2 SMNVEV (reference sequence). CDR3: CASSLLPRGGGGGGYTF. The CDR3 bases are TGTGCCAGCAGTTTACTCCCTCGAGGGGGGGGCGGAGGCGGCTACACCTTC.

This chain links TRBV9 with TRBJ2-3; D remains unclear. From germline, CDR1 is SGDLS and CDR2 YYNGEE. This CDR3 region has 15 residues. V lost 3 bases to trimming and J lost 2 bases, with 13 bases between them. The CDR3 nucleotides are TGTGCCAGCAGCGCCGCCCCGGGTTCCACAGATACGCAGTATTTT. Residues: CASSAAPGSTDTQYF.